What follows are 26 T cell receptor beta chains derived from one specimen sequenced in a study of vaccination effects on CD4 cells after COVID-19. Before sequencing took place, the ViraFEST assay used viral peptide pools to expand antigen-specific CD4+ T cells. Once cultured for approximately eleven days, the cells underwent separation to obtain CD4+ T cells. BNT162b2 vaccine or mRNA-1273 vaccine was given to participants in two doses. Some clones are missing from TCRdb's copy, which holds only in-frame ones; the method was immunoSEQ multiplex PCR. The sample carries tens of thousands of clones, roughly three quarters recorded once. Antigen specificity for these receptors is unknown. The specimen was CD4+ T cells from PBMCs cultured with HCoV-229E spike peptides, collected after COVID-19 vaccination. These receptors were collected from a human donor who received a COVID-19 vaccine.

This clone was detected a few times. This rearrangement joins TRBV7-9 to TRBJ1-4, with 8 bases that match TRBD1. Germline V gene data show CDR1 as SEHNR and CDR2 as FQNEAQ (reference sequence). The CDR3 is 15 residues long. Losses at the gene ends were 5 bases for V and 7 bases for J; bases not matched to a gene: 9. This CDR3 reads CASSPMAGGGEKLFF. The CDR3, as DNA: TGTGCCAGCAGCCCGATGGCAGGGGGCGGTGAAAAACTGTTTTTT. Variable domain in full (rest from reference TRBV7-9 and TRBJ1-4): DTGVSQNPRHKITKRGQNVTFRCDPISEHNRLYWYRQTLGQGPEFLTYFQNEAQLEKSRLLSDRFSAERPKGSFSTLEIQRTEQGDSAMYLCASSPMAGGGEKLFFGSGTQLSVL.

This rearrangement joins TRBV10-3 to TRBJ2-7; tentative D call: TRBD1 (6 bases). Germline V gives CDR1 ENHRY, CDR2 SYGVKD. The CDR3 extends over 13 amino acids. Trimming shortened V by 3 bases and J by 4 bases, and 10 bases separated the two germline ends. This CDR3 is CAISDSDSYEQYF. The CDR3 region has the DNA TGTGCCATCAGTGACTCGGACAGTTACGAGCAGTACTTC.

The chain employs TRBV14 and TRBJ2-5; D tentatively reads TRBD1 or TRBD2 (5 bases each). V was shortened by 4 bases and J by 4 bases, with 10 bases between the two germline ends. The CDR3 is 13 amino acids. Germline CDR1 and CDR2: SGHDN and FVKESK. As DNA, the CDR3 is TGTGCCAGCAGCCCCTTTGGGGGAGAGACCCAGTACTTC. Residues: CASSPFGGETQYF.

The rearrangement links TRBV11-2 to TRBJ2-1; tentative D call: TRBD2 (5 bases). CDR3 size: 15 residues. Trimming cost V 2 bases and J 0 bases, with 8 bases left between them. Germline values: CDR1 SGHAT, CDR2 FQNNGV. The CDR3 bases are TGTGCCAGCAGCTTAAGCGGATCCTCCTACAATGAGCAGTTCTTC. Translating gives CASSLSGSSYNEQFF.

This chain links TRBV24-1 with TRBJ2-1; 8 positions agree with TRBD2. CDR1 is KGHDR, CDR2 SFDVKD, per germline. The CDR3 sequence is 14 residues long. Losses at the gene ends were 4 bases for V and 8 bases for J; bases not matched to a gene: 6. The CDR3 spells CATSDSSGGYEQFF. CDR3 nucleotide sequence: TGTGCCACCAGTGACTCAAGCGGGGGCTATGAGCAGTTCTTC.

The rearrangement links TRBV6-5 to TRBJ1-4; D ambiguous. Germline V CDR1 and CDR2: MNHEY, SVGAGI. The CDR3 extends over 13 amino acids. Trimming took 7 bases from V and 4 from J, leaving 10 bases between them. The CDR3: CASMREVNEKLFF. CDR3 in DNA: TGTGCCAGCATGCGAGAGGTTAATGAAAAACTGTTTTTT.

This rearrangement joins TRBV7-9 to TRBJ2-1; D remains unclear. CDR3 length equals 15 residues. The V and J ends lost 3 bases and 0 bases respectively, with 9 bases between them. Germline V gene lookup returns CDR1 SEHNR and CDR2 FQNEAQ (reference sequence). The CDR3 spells CASSFDMLSYNEQFF. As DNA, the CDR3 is TGTGCCAGCAGCTTTGACATGCTCTCCTACAATGAGCAGTTCTTC.

This chain's CDR3 is CASSYRAGPSTQHF. Written as DNA, the CDR3 is TGTGCCAGCTCATATCGGGCAGGCCCCTCTACCCAGCATTTT. V is TRBV5-6 and J is TRBJ1-5; unclear D gene. The CDR3 is made up of 14 amino acids. The germline V gene encodes CDR1 SGHDT and CDR2 YYEEEE. Trimming left V 7 bases short and J 11 bases short, with 22 bases between. Using reference TRBV5-6 and TRBJ1-5 for the parts outside the CDR3, the full variable domain is DAGVTQSPTHLIKTRGQQVTLRCSPKSGHDTVSWYQQALGQGPQFIFQYYEEEERQRGNFPDRFSGHQFPNYSSELNVNALLLGDSALYLCASSYRAGPSTQHFGDGTRLSIL.

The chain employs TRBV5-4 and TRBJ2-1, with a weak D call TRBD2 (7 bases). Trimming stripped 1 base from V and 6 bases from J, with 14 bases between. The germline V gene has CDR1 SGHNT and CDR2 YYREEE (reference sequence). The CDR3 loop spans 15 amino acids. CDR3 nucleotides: TGTGCCAGCAGCTTGCCGGGGGGCCTCGGCAATGAGCAGTTCTTC. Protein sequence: CASSLPGGLGNEQFF.

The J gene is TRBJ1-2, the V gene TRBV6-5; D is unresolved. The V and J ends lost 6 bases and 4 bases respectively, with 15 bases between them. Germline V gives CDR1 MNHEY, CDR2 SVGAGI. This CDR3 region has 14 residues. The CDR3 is CASRTPGGPYGYTF. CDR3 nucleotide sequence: TGTGCCAGCAGAACCCCGGGAGGGCCCTATGGCTACACCTTC.

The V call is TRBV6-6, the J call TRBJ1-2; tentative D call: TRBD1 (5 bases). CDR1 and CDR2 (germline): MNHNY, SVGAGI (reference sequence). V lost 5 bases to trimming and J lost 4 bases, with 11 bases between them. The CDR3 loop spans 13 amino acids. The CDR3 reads CASSGGRGYGYTF. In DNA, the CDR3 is TGTGCCAGCAGTGGGGGACGGGGCTATGGCTACACCTTC.

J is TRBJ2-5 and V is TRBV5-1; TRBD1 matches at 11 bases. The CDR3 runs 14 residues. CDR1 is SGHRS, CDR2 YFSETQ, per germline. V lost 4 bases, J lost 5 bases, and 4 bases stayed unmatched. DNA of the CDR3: TGCGCCAGCAGCCAGGGACAGGGGGGGGAGACCCAGTACTTC. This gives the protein CASSQGQGGETQYF.

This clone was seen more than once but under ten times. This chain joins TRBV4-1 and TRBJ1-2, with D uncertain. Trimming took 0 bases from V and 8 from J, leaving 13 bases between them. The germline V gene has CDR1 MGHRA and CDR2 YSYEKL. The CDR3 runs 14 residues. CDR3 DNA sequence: TGCGCCAGCAGCCAAGAGTTGGATCTGGGAGGCTACACCTTC. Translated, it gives CASSQELDLGGYTF.

CDR3 DNA sequence: TGTGCCAGCAGCTTAGACATTTCCTCTGGAAACACCATATATTTT. It is translated as CASSLDISSGNTIYF. The chain employs TRBV7-8 and TRBJ1-3; D is ambiguous. Trimming took off 1 base at V and 0 bases at J, with 7 bases between the two ends. The germline V gene encodes CDR1 SGHVS and CDR2 FQNEAQ. This CDR3 region has 15 residues.

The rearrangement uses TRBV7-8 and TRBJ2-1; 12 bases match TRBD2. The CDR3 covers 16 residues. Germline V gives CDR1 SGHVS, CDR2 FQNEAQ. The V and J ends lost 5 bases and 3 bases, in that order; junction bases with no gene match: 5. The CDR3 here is CASSLLAGGYYNEQFF. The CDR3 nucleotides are TGTGCCAGCAGCCTACTAGCGGGAGGATACTACAATGAGCAGTTCTTC.

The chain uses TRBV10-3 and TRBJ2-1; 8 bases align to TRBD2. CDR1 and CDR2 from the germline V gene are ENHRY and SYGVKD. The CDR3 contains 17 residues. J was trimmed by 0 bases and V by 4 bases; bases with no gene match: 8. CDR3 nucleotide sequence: TGTGCCATCAGTGGTTTTATGCGGGAGGCCTCCTACAATGAGCAGTTCTTC. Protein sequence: CAISGFMREASYNEQFF.

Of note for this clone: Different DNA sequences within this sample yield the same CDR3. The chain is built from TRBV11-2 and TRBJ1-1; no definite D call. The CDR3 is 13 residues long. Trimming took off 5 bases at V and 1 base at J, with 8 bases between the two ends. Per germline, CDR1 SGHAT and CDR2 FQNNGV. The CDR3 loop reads CASSPQRNTEAFF. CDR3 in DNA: TGTGCCAGCAGCCCGCAGCGGAACACTGAAGCTTTCTTT.

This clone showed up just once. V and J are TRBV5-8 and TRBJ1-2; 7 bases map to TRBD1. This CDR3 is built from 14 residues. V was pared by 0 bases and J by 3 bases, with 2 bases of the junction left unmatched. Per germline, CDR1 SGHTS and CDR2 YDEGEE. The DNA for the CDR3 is TGTGCCAGCAGCTTGGGACAGGGCGACTATGGCTACACCTTC. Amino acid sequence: CASSLGQGDYGYTF.

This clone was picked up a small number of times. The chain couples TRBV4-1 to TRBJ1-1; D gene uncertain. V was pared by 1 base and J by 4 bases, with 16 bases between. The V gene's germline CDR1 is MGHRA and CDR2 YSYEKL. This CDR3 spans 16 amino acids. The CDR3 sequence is CASSQASVQMGTEAFF. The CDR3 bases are TGCGCCAGCAGCCAAGCCTCGGTACAAATGGGCACTGAAGCTTTCTTT.

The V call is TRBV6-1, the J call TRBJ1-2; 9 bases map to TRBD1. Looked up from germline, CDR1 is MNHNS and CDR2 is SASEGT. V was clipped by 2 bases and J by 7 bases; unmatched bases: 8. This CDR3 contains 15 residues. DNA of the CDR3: TGTGCCAGCAGTGAACAGGGACAGGGTGGGGCTGGCTACACCTTC. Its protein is CASSEQGQGGAGYTF.

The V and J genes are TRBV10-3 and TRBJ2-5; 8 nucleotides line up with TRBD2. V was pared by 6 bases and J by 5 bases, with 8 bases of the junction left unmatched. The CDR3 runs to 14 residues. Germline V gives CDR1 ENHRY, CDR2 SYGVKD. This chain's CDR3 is CAIRGAGEYETQYF. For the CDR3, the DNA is TGTGCCATCAGGGGAGCGGGAGAGTACGAGACCCAGTACTTC.

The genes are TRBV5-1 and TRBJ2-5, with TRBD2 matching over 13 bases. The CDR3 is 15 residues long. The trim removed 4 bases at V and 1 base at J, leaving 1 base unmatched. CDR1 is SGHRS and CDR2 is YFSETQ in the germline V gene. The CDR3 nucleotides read TGCGCCAGCAGCACTAGCGGGGGGGTCCAAGAGACCCAGTACTTC. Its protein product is CASSTSGGVQETQYF.

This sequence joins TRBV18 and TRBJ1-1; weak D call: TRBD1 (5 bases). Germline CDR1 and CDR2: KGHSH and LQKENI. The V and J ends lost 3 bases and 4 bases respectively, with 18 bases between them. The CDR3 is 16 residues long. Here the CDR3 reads CASSPPVGASGTEAFF. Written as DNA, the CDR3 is TGTGCCAGCTCACCGCCGGTAGGGGCATCAGGCACTGAAGCTTTCTTT.

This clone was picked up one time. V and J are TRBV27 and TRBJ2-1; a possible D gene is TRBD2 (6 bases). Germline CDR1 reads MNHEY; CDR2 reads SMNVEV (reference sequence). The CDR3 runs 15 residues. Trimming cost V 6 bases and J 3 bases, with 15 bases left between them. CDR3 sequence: CASRRGGTFYNEQFF. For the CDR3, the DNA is TGTGCCAGCAGACGGGGCGGGACTTTCTACAATGAGCAGTTCTTC.

The DNA for the CDR3 is TGTGCCAGCAGTTACCCGAGGAGGGGGCTGAACACTGAAGCTTTCTTT. It translates to CASSYPRRGLNTEAFF. The chain carries TRBV6-5 and TRBJ1-1, with 7 bases aligning to TRBD1. Germline CDR1 reads MNHEY; CDR2 reads SVGAGI. Unmatched junction bases numbered 6, after V lost 2 bases and J lost 0 bases. The CDR3 extends over 16 amino acids.

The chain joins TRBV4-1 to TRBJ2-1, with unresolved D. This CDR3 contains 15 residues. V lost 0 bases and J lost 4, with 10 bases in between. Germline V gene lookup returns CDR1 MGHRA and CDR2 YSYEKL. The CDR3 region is CASSQDRTAYNEQFF. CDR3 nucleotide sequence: TGCGCCAGCAGCCAAGATAGAACCGCTTACAATGAGCAGTTCTTC.